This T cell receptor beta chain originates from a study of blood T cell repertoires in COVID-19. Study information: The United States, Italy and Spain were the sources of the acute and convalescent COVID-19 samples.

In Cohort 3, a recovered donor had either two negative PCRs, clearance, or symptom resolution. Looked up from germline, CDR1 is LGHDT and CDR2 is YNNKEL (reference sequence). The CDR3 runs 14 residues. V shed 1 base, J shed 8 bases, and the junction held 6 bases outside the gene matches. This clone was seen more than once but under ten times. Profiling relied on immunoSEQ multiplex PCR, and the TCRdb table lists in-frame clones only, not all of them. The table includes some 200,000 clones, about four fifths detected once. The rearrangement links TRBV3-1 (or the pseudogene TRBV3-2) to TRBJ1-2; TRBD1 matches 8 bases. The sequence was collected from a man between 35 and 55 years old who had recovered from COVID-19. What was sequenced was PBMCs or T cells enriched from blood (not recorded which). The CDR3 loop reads CASSQVDRAGGYTF. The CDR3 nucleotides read TGTGCCAGCAGCCAAGTGGACAGGGCAGGGGGCTACACCTTC.